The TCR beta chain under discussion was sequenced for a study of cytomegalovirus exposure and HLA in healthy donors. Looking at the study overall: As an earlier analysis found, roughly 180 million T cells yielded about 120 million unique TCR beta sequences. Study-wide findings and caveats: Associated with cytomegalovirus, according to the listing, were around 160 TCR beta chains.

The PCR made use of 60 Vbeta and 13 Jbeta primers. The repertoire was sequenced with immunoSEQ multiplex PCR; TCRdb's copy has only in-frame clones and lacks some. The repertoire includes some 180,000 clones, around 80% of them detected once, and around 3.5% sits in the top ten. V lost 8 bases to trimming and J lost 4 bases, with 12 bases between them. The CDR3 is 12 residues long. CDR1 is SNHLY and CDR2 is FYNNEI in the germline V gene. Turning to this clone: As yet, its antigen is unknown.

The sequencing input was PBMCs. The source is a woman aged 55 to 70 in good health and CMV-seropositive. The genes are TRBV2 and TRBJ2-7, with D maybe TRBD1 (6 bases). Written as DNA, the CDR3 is TGTGCCAGCGGAGGACAGCTTTACGAGCAGTACTTC. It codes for CASGGQLYEQYF.